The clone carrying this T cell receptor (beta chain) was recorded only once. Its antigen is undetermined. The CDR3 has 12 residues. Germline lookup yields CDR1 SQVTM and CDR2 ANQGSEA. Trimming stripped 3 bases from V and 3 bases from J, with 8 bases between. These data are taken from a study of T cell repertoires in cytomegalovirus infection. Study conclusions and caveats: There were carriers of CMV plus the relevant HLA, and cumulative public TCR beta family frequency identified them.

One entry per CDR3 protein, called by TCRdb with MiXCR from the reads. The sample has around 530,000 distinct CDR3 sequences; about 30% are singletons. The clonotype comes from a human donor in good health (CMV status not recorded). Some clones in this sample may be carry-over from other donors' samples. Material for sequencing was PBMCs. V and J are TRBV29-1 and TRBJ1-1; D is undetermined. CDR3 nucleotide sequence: TGCAGCGTTGATGGCCAAGACACTGAAGCTTTCTTT. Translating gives CSVDGQDTEAFF.